This TCR beta chain was retrieved from a study of metastatic and nonmetastatic thyroid tumors. The wider study: Repertoires were compared across blood and tumor or nodule tissue from malignant and benign thyroid patients.

No treatment of any kind had been given to any patient before thyroid surgery. With MiXCR, TCRdb reprocessed the PCR reads. The sample includes about 92,000 clones, just under 15% of them seen just once. This clone was detected only a few times. Its cognate antigen is unknown. The germline CDR1 and CDR2 sequences are GTSNPN and SVGIG (reference sequence). The V end was cut by 6 bases, the J end by 1 base, with 12 bases between. The CDR3 is 13 amino acids. Study-level findings and limits: In both blood and tumor samples, TCR beta diversity was reported significantly higher for malignant than benign nodules.

This clonotype originated in a female donor with papillary thyroid cancer or a benign thyroid nodule (not recorded which). Some clones in this sample may be carry-over from other donors' samples. The rearrangement links TRBV30 to TRBJ2-5; D possibly corresponds to TRBD2 (5 bases). The sequenced sample consisted of blood. The CDR3 loop is CACTGTGQETQYF. The CDR3 DNA is TGTGCCTGTACGGGAACTGGCCAAGAGACCCAGTACTTC.